Shown below are 12 T cell receptor beta chains from a single sample sequenced in a study of T cells after posttransplantation cyclophosphamide. A marrow graft followed busulfan-fludarabine conditioning, with cyclophosphamide on days +3 and +4. Repertoires were generated with immunoSEQ multiplex PCR, while TCRdb's copy carries only in-frame clones and drops some. The sample consists of 20,000 to 25,000 clones, 86% of them appearing once. The material was PBMCs, obtained after allogeneic stem cell transplant with posttransplant cyclophosphamide. Source of these receptors: a female patient aged 25-40 years who received an allogeneic stem cell transplant from an unrelated donor, was CMV-positive, and had no GVHD. The T cells may partly be graft donor cells.

The chain links TRBV4-3 to TRBJ2-3; tentative D call: TRBD2 (5 bases). Trimming pared 3 bases from V and 3 bases from J, leaving 13 bases between. Germline CDR1 LGHNA, CDR2 YSLEER. This CDR3 is built from 15 residues. The CDR3 spells CASSQLLVGTDTQYF. Here the CDR3 DNA reads TGCGCCAGCAGCCAGCTACTAGTGGGAACAGATACGCAGTATTTT.

Comments on this clone: Germline and junction disagree at one end, which may indicate a read error. The gene calls are TRBV5-6 and TRBJ2-7; D unclear. Looked up from germline, CDR1 is SGHDT and CDR2 is YYEEEE. The CDR3 has 14 residues. The CDR3 DNA reads as TGTGCCAGCAGCTTTTCTACAGCAACCTACGAGCAGTGCTTC. Amino acid sequence: CASSFSTATYEQCF.

This clone came up once. V gene TRBV28 combines with J gene TRBJ1-1; possibly TRBD1 for D (6 bases). Trimming cost V 4 bases and J 8 bases, with 14 bases left between them. The germline V gene encodes CDR1 MDHEN and CDR2 SYDVKM. CDR3 size: 13 residues. CDR3 nucleotide sequence: TGTGCCAGCAGTTGGGGGACACCCTCAGAAGCTTTCTTT. It specifies CASSWGTPSEAFF.

The J gene is TRBJ1-6, the V gene TRBV5-1; D ambiguous. This CDR3 has 17 residues. Between the trimmed V and J ends, which lost 2 bases and 7 bases, there was a span of 19 bases. Germline CDR1 reads SGHRS; CDR2 reads YFSETQ. The CDR3 region is CASSLVVGAPSNSPLHF. For the CDR3, the DNA is TGCGCCAGCAGCTTAGTGGTGGGAGCCCCGAGCAATTCACCCCTCCACTTT.

This clone occurred once. V usage is TRBV5-4 and J usage is TRBJ2-7; D perhaps matches TRBD1 (5 bases). The V gene lost 0 bases and the J gene lost 1 base, with 11 bases spanning the gap. Germline assignment: CDR1 SGHNT and CDR2 YYREEE (reference sequence). CDR3 length equals 15 residues. In DNA form, the CDR3 reads TGTGCCAGCAGCTTGGGGGTGACAGCTTCCTACGAGCAGTACTTC. Residues: CASSLGVTASYEQYF.

The rearrangement joins TRBV4-3 to TRBJ1-1, with no clear D. Looked up from germline, CDR1 is LGHNA and CDR2 is YSLEER. The ends were cut back, 1 base at V and 1 base at J, with 19 bases in the middle. CDR3 length: 18 amino acids. CDR3 loop: CASSQVWEGEFANTEAFF. The CDR3 nucleotides are TGCGCCAGCAGCCAAGTCTGGGAGGGAGAATTTGCGAACACTGAAGCTTTCTTT.

The chain recombines TRBV18 with TRBJ2-5; D is ambiguous. The last part of the DNA fits TRBJ2-7 better; the J call may be wrong. The CDR3 totals 15 residues. Germline values: CDR1 KGHSH, CDR2 LQKENI. CDR3: CASSPIGGSSYEQYF. CDR3 bases: TGTGCCAGCTCACCCATCGGTGGTTCCTCCTACGAGCAGTACTTC.

This chain links TRBV4-3 with TRBJ2-2; D perhaps matches TRBD2 (5 bases). Germline V CDR1 and CDR2: LGHNA, YSLEER. Trimming cost V 0 bases and J 3 bases, with 17 bases left between them. This CDR3 comprises 18 residues. CDR3 sequence: CASSQDGAAPPDTGELFF. The DNA of the CDR3 is TGCGCCAGCAGCCAAGATGGAGCGGCCCCTCCCGACACCGGGGAGCTGTTTTTT.

The chain recombines TRBV1 with TRBJ2-3; the D call TRBD1 from the table was never checked on the DNA. TRBV1 is a recognized pseudogene. CDR3 size: 14 residues. CDR3 protein: CTSSPQGAGDTQYF. The DNA for the CDR3 is TGCACCAGCAGCCCCCAGGGGGCGGGAGATACGCAGTATTTT.

Regarding this clone: Other DNA sequences within the sample encode an identical CDR3. The chain joins TRBV9 to TRBJ1-2; D is unresolved. Germline CDR1 SGDLS, CDR2 YYNGEE. The CDR3 has 13 residues. V was shortened by 2 bases and J by 2 bases, with 7 bases between the two germline ends. The CDR3 nucleotides are TGTGCCAGCAGCGTGACACAGAACTATGGCTACACCTTC. Protein product: CASSVTQNYGYTF.

The chain recombines TRBV18 with TRBJ1-2; D is undetermined. Per germline, CDR1 KGHSH and CDR2 LQKENI. The CDR3 is made up of 13 amino acids. V lost 6 bases to trimming and J lost 4 bases, with 12 bases between them. CDR3 bases: TGTGCCAGCTCCCAAGGACTTTCCTATGGCTACACCTTC. Amino acid sequence: CASSQGLSYGYTF.

The gene calls are TRBV9 and TRBJ2-3, with TRBD1 matching 8 bases. This CDR3 region has 15 residues. V gave up 1 base and J gave up 1 base; unmatched junction bases: 2. Germline values: CDR1 SGDLS, CDR2 YYNGEE. The CDR3 loop reads CASSVQGARTDTQYF. The CDR3 DNA reads TGTGCCAGCAGCGTACAGGGGGCTCGCACAGATACGCAGTATTTT.